This passage covers 11 T cell receptor beta chains from one sample sequenced in a study of T cells in Graves' hyperthyroidism and ophthalmopathy. TCR beta CDR3 region amplification was performed from RNA transcripts. TCR CDR3 regions were first amplified by RT-PCR with HTBI primers. TCRdb fed the multiplex PCR reads into MiXCR, producing one record per CDR3 protein. Among about 500,000 distinct CDR3 sequences listed, approximately 15% were seen once. Sequenced sample: blood. Source of these receptors: a woman aged 18-29 years with Graves' hyperthyroidism.

This clonotype was counted at least ten times. The chain combines TRBV12-3 or TRBV12-4 with TRBJ2-2; D remains ambiguous. V lost 7 bases, J lost 2 bases, and 8 bases lay in between. CDR3 length equals 13 residues. The CDR3 region is CASIKQNTGELFF. The CDR3 bases are TGTGCCAGCATAAAGCAAAACACCGGGGAGCTGTTTTTT.

The CDR3 coding sequence is TGTGCCAGCAGCCTCATTTACAATAATTCACCCCTCCACTTT. Residues: CASSLIYNNSPLHF. This chain connects TRBV7-9 to TRBJ1-6; D gene uncertain. The CDR3 runs to 14 residues. V was shortened by 5 bases and J by 5 bases, with 10 bases between the two germline ends. Germline loops: CDR1 SEHNR, CDR2 FQNEAQ (reference sequence).

On this clonotype: A junction end diverges from the germline sequence, so it may reflect a read error. The chain links TRBV20-1 to TRBJ2-1; 7 nucleotides agree with TRBD2. The CDR3 consists of 13 residues. Germline V lookup: CDR1 DFQATT, CDR2 SNEGSKA (reference sequence). The CDR3 DNA sequence: TGCAGTGCTTTAGCGGGCCCACACAATAAGCAGTTCTTC. It is translated as CSALAGPHNKQFF.

This clonotype was observed a handful of times. The V and J genes are TRBV3-1 and TRBJ2-1; 9 bases fit TRBD2. CDR1 is LGHDT and CDR2 is YNNKEL in the germline V gene (reference sequence). With V trimmed by 3 bases and J by 8 bases, 5 bases remained unmatched. This CDR3 has 14 amino acids. This CDR3 is CASSQASGIDEQFF. The CDR3 DNA is TGTGCCAGCAGCCAGGCTAGCGGGATTGATGAGCAGTTCTTC.

Only one count was recorded for this clonotype. A much larger clone lies a single base off, so this may be a read error. Without the conserved terminal phenylalanine or tryptophan, this CDR3 likely stems from a read error. V gene TRBV6-2 or TRBV6-3 combines with J gene TRBJ2-5; 7 nucleotides match TRBD2. V lost 5 bases and J lost 3; bases outside the gene matches: 6. Germline CDR1 reads MNHEY; CDR2 reads SVGEGT. This CDR3 is built from 14 residues. In DNA, the CDR3 is TGTGCCAGCAGTCCGCGGGCGGGAGAAGAGACCCAGTACTCC. Amino acid sequence: CASSPRAGEETQYS.

In this sample, this clonotype turned up a few times. The rearrangement joins TRBV19 to TRBJ1-1, with D maybe TRBD1 (5 bases). The CDR3 is 14 amino acids. The germline gives CDR1 LNHDA, CDR2 SQIVND (reference sequence). V lost 7 bases to trimming and J lost 6 bases, with 18 bases between them. Written as DNA, the CDR3 is TGTGCCAGTAAAGAGGAGGGGCGAGACTCTGAAGCTTTCTTT. Encoded protein: CASKEEGRDSEAFF.

This clonotype occurred a few times. The chain recombines TRBV7-8 with TRBJ2-3; D remains ambiguous. Trimming stripped 1 base from V and 0 bases from J, with 11 bases between. Germline CDR1 is SGHVS and CDR2 is FQNEAQ. There are 16 residues in the CDR3. The CDR3 is CASSLVMQASTDTQYF. The CDR3 bases are TGTGCCAGCAGCTTAGTCATGCAAGCTAGCACAGATACGCAGTATTTT.

The chain carries TRBV20-1 and TRBJ2-7, with TRBD1 matching over 9 bases. With V trimmed by 3 bases and J by 5 bases, 11 bases remained unmatched. In germline, CDR1 is DFQATT, CDR2 SNEGSKA (reference sequence). The CDR3 loop spans 15 amino acids. CDR3 nucleotide sequence: TGCAGTGCTAGTCCAGGACAGGGGAGCTTCCACGAGCAGTACTTC. The encoded protein is CSASPGQGSFHEQYF.

There are many counts of this clonotype. V is TRBV29-1 and J is TRBJ2-1; no definite D call. CDR1 and CDR2 (germline): SQVTM, ANQGSEA. CDR3 length: 10 amino acids. Trimming took 7 bases from V and 8 from J, leaving 9 bases between them. The CDR3: CSAGWDEQFF. Here the CDR3 DNA reads TGCAGCGCGGGTTGGGATGAGCAGTTCTTC.

This clonotype was seen repeatedly, ten times or more. The genes are TRBV2 and TRBJ2-7; possible D gene TRBD2, 7 bases. The CDR3 has 12 amino acids. V shed 11 bases and J shed 2 bases, with 13 bases lying between them. Germline V gives CDR1 SNHLY, CDR2 FYNNEI. The CDR3 DNA reads TGTGCCGGAGGGGGGGGACCCTACGAGCAGTACTTC. Protein product: CAGGGGPYEQYF.

This clonotype appeared many times. The chain has TRBV7-3 and TRBJ2-1; 7 bases agree with TRBD2. With 4 bases clipped from V and 0 bases from J, the junction kept 6 bases outside the gene matches. Germline V CDR1 and CDR2: SGHTA, FQGTGA. This CDR3 spans 16 amino acids. The CDR3 DNA follows: TGTGCCAGCAGCTCCCGGGAGGCTAGCTCCTACAATGAGCAGTTCTTC. It yields the protein CASSSREASSYNEQFF.